The clone carrying this T cell receptor (beta chain) was detected a few times. The antigen is unknown. Germline assignment: CDR1 ENHRY and CDR2 SYGVKD. This CDR3 is 13 amino acids long. Unmatched junction bases numbered 4, after V lost 8 bases and J lost 3 bases. TCR beta cDNA libraries included unique molecular identifiers. TCRdb reprocessed the PCR reads via MiXCR and lists one record per CDR3 protein. The sample carries a few hundred thousand distinct CDR3 sequences, about a third recorded once. The sample originates from a study of post-analysis software for immune sequencing data. Study summary: Relapsing-remitting, secondary progressive and progressive-relapsing forms made up the multiple sclerosis disease courses. Findings of the study overall: Patients carried a few TRBV segments more frequently than controls did, and TRBV5-6, TRBV5-1 and TRBV20-1 were among them. Clustering by F measure revealed strong co-clustering among samples prepared together in one batch.

Specimen: blood. The clonotype was recovered from a girl aged 10-17 years with multiple sclerosis. V gene TRBV10-3 combines with J gene TRBJ2-3, with 8 bases matching TRBD2. The CDR3 coding sequence is TGTGCCATCTCGGGAGGGAAGACAGATACGCAGTATTTT. Protein sequence: CAISGGKTDTQYF.